The T cell receptor (beta chain) described here comes from a study of blood T cells in healthy people across ages. Germline loops: CDR1 DFQATT, CDR2 SNEGSKA (reference sequence). CDR3 length equals 14 residues. Trimming removed 2 bases from V and 8 bases from J; junction bases left unmatched: 6. This clonotype has only a few counts. The antigen remains undetermined. Study results and limitations: It was held that the diversity estimates obtained from one million T cells were underestimates. A conclusive naive versus antigen-experienced comparison was prevented by the unsorted PBMCs. Roughly linearly, TCR beta diversity per million T cells fell as age increased.

Then a second PCR, running about 6 to 11 cycles, was carried out with a sample-barcoded 5' primer and a J-beta primer mix. Sequencing of every sample gave 3 million or more CDR3-containing paired-end reads. TCRdb fed the 5' RACE reads into MiXCR, producing one record per CDR3 protein. The table shows 540,000 or so distinct CDR3 sequences, with 25% to 30% occurring only once. J is TRBJ1-2 and V is TRBV20-1; 12 nucleotides line up with TRBD1. Sequences were obtained from blood. The receptor was derived from an older woman in good health. Here the CDR3 DNA reads TGCAGTGCTAGAAGGGGACAGGGGGCTGAGGGCTACACCTTC. This gives the protein CSARRGQGAEGYTF.